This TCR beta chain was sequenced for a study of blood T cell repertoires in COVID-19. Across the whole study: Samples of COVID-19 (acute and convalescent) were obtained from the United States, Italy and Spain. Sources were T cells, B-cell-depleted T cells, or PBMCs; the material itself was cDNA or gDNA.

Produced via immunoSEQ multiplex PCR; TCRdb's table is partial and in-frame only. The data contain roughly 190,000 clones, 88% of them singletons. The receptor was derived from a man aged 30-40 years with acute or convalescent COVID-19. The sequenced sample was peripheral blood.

Here the CDR3 DNA reads TGTGCCACAAGGGGGGGGCAAAACACCGGGGAGCTGTTTTTT. Translation gives CATRGGQNTGELFF. This chain links TRBV27 with TRBJ2-2, with a weak D call TRBD2 (7 bases). This CDR3 region has 14 residues. The germline V gene encodes CDR1 MNHEY and CDR2 SMNVEV (reference sequence). V was shortened by 10 bases and J by 2 bases, with 14 bases between the two germline ends.